The clone carrying this TCR beta chain was recorded once. Its antigen is unidentified. The sample originates from a study of blood T cells in healthy people across ages. Study as a whole: The capture of about one barcoded beta molecule per two T cells was achieved by template switching. Whole-study findings and limits: The study found more naive CD4+ cells and higher diversity in long-lived than aged donors.

The germline V gene encodes CDR1 SGHRS and CDR2 YFSETQ. V lost 5 bases, J lost 4 bases, and 3 bases stayed unmatched. The CDR3 loop spans 13 amino acids. Next came a second PCR, run for about 7 to 12 cycles, which used a sample-barcoded 5' primer along with a J-beta primer mix. A single record per CDR3 protein comes from TCRdb applying MiXCR to the 5' RACE reads. This table holds hundreds of thousands of distinct CDR3 sequences, roughly 64% found once. The sample taken for sequencing was blood. The sequence was obtained from a man aged 25-45 years in good health. This rearrangement joins TRBV5-1 to TRBJ2-1, with 7 bases aligning to TRBD1. Here the CDR3 reads CASRPGQYNEQFF. Here the CDR3 DNA reads TGCGCCAGCAGGCCGGGACAGTACAATGAGCAGTTCTTC.